This entry lists 6 T cell receptor beta chains sequenced from one sample in a study of cytomegalovirus exposure and HLA in healthy donors. The repertoire was sequenced with immunoSEQ multiplex PCR; TCRdb's copy has only in-frame clones and lacks some. The table shows 71,000 or so clones, with about 94% occurring only once. Sequencing was carried out using PBMCs. The receptors originated from a woman aged 18-29 years in good health and CMV-seronegative.

This clone was detected once. The J gene is TRBJ2-1, the V gene TRBV6-1; TRBD1 is a possible D gene (5 bases). The CDR3 consists of 16 residues. CDR1 MNHNS and CDR2 SASEGT come from the germline V gene. Trimming took 0 bases from V and 0 from J, leaving 9 bases between them. In DNA, the CDR3 is TGTGCCAGCAGTGAAGCACCAGACAGCTCCTACAATGAGCAGTTCTTC. This sequence encodes CASSEAPDSSYNEQFF.

The chain joins TRBV7-2 to TRBJ2-1; 8 positions match TRBD1. Germline V lookup: CDR1 SGHTA, CDR2 FQGNSA. Unmatched junction bases numbered 5, after V lost 3 bases and J lost 4 bases. This CDR3 spans 15 amino acids. CDR3 loop: CASSFTGGVYNEQFF. The CDR3 region has the DNA TGTGCCAGCAGCTTTACAGGGGGTGTGTACAATGAGCAGTTCTTC.

In nucleotides, the CDR3 is TGTGCCAGCACCGGGACTTTTTACACCGGGGAGCTGTTTTTT. Amino acid sequence: CASTGTFYTGELFF. The V and J genes are TRBV27 and TRBJ2-2; D may be TRBD2 (6 bases). Looked up from germline, CDR1 is MNHEY and CDR2 is SMNVEV (reference sequence). The CDR3 loop spans 14 amino acids. V lost 7 bases and J 3 bases, leaving 12 bases between the germline ends.

As concerns this clone: This may be a read error, as it is one base from a much larger clone. The same CDR3 also results from other DNA sequences found in this sample. The rearrangement joins TRBV7-2 to TRBJ1-4, with D possibly matching TRBD1 (5 bases). Germline values: CDR1 SGHTA, CDR2 FQGNSA. The CDR3 runs to 15 residues. The CDR3 nucleotides read TGTGCCAGCAGTAGGAGGGGAGGGAGAGGTGAAAAATTGTTTTTT. The encoded protein is CASSRRGGRGEKLFF.

The chain is built from TRBV28 and TRBJ1-5; perhaps TRBD1 as D (6 bases). This CDR3 comprises 14 residues. The V gene lost 3 bases and the J gene lost 7 bases, with 13 bases spanning the gap. Germline-derived CDR1 and CDR2 are MDHEN and SYDVKM. CDR3 coding DNA: TGTGCCAGCAGTTTTTACTTCCAGGGGCAGCCCCAGCATTTT. This gives the protein CASSFYFQGQPQHF.

This sequence joins TRBV6-5 and TRBJ1-2; D unclear. Germline V gene data show CDR1 as MNHEY and CDR2 as SVGAGI. The ends were cut back, 3 bases at V and 1 base at J, with 9 bases in the middle. The CDR3 runs 14 residues. This CDR3 reads CASSYEGFNYGYTF. In DNA form, the CDR3 reads TGTGCCAGCAGTTATGAGGGATTTAACTATGGCTACACCTTC.